This T cell receptor (beta chain) comes out of a study of glioma-infiltrating T cells. The iRepertoire nested amplicon-rescue multiplex PCR amplified TCR alpha and beta CDR3s from RNA. In TCRdb, the multiplex PCR reads were re-called with MiXCR into one record per CDR3 protein. The sample lists about 140,000 distinct CDR3 sequences; about two fifths were seen once. The CDR3 is 14 amino acids. V shed 6 bases, J shed 8 bases, and the junction held 7 bases outside the gene matches. Per the germline V gene, CDR1 is SGHVS and CDR2 is FNYEAQ. This chain connects TRBV7-6 to TRBJ2-1; 10 bases align to TRBD2. Sequenced input: glioma tissue, nonneoplastic brain tissue, or PBMCs (not recorded which). This TCR was recovered from a human donor with low-grade glioma or glioblastoma, undergoing nonglioma brain surgery, or in good health (not recorded which). CDR3 residues: CASRKAGGLDEQFF. CDR3 bases: TGTGCCAGCAGGAAAGCGGGAGGGTTAGATGAGCAGTTCTTC.